This T cell receptor (beta chain) was found in a study of blood T cell repertoires in COVID-19. Across the whole study: In each case, the material was cDNA or gDNA derived from T cells, B-cell-depleted T cells, or PBMCs.

There are 17 residues in the CDR3. Per germline, CDR1 SGHTA and CDR2 FQGNSA. Trimming removed 3 bases from V and 7 bases from J; junction bases left unmatched: 12. Assay used: immunoSEQ multiplex PCR; TCRdb lists only in-frame clones, some missing. The repertoire holds roughly 260,000 clones, with approximately 89% as singletons. Sequencing used peripheral blood. This TCR was recovered from a man aged 40-50 years who had recovered from COVID-19. The chain carries TRBV7-2 and TRBJ2-1; TRBD2 agrees at 10 bases. The CDR3 DNA follows: TGTGCCAGCAGCTTCCTAGCGGGAGAAGGGCCGGGGAATGAGCAGTTCTTC. Amino acid sequence: CASSFLAGEGPGNEQFF. Variable domain in full (rest from reference TRBV7-2 and TRBJ2-1): GAGVSQSPSNKVTEKGKDVELRCDPISGHTALYWYRQSLGQGLEFLIYFQGNSAPDKSGLPSDRFSAERTGGSVSTLTIQRTQQEDSAVYLCASSFLAGEGPGNEQFFGPGTRLTVL.